This T cell receptor beta chain was captured by sequencing in a study of STAT3 mutations in large granular lymphocyte leukemia. About the research overall: 40% of treated T-LGLL patients showed hematologic response to immunosuppression. Regarding the study as a whole: Every T-cell large granular lymphocyte leukemia patient had at least one immunodominant TCR beta clonotype.

This CDR3 has 14 amino acids. Germline V gives CDR1 SGHNT, CDR2 YENEEA. V lost 1 base and J 0 bases, leaving 6 bases between the germline ends. Remarks on this clone: The antigen is not known.

Assay used: immunoSEQ multiplex PCR; TCRdb lists only in-frame clones, some missing. This sample yields 37,000 or so clones, of which about 88% are seen a single time; more than 0.4% belongs to the top ten. The V and J genes are TRBV11-3 and TRBJ1-1; D is unresolved. The specimen sequenced was PBMCs. This receptor was obtained from a human donor with T large granular lymphocyte leukemia. Some clones in this sample may be carry-over from other donors' samples. CDR3 bases: TGTGCCAGCAGCTTAGGGGGTCTGAACACTGAAGCTTTCTTT. This encodes CASSLGGLNTEAFF. The variable domain in full, completed from reference TRBV11-3 and TRBJ1-1, reads EAGVVQSPRYKIIEKKQPVAFWCNPISGHNTLYWYLQNLGQGPELLIRYENEEAVDDSQLPKDRFSAERLKGVDSTLKIQPAELGDSAVYLCASSLGGLNTEAFFGQGTRLTVV.